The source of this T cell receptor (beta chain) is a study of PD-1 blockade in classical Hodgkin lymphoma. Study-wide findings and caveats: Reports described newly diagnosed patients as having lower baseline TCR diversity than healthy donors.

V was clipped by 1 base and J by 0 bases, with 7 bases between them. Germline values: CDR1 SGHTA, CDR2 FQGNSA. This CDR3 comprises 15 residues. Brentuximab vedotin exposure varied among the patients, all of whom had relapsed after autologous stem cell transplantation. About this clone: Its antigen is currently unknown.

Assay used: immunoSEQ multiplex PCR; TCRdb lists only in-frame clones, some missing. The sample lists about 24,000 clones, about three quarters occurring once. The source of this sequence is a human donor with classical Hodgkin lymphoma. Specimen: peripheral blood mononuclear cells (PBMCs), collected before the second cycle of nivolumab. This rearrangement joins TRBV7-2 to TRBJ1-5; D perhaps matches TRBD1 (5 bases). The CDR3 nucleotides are TGTGCCAGCAGCTTAGGGGGGAATAGCAATCAGCCCCAGCATTTT. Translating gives CASSLGGNSNQPQHF. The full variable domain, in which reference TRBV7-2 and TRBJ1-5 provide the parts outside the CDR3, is GAGVSQSPSNKVTEKGKDVELRCDPISGHTALYWYRQSLGQGLEFLIYFQGNSAPDKSGLPSDRFSAERTGGSVSTLTIQRTQQEDSAVYLCASSLGGNSNQPQHFGDGTRLSIL.